The next 23 T cell receptor beta chains were all read from a single sample in a study of beta chain features in type 1 diabetes. The entirety of the isolated RNA underwent reverse transcription, so expressed TCRB transcripts were sequenced. Generated by immunoSEQ multiplex PCR, the TCRdb table keeps only in-frame clones and is missing some. This table has under 450,000 clones, approximately 15% appearing once. The sequenced material came from naive CD4+ T cells from blood. Receptors were obtained from a young woman in good health.

The V call is TRBV27, the J call TRBJ1-1; 8 bases fit TRBD1. CDR3 length: 15 residues. Germline values: CDR1 MNHEY, CDR2 SMNVEV (reference sequence). Trimming cost V 6 bases and J 4 bases; bases outside gene matches: 10. The CDR3 region is CASRSVGQVGTEAFF. The DNA for the CDR3 is TGTGCCAGCAGAAGCGTGGGACAGGTCGGCACTGAAGCTTTCTTT.

This clone has just a few counts. The DNA of the CDR3 is TGTGCCTGGAGTTCCTGGGGGGGCACTGAAGCTTTCTTT. Its protein is CAWSSWGGTEAFF. The chain couples TRBV30 to TRBJ1-1, with D perhaps TRBD1 (5 bases). The CDR3 loop spans 13 amino acids. V lost 2 bases and J lost 4, with 11 bases in between. The germline gives CDR1 GTSNPN, CDR2 SVGIG (reference sequence).

The V gene is TRBV11-2, the J gene TRBJ2-1, with 12 bases fitting TRBD2. The ends lost 6 bases at V and 7 bases at J; junction bases unmatched: 7. CDR1 and CDR2 from the germline V gene are SGHAT and FQNNGV. The CDR3 covers 15 residues. CDR3 sequence reads: CASSYLAGGPNEQFF. In DNA, the CDR3 is TGTGCCAGCAGTTATCTAGCGGGAGGGCCTAATGAGCAGTTCTTC.

The chain uses TRBV27 and TRBJ2-7; 11 bases agree with TRBD2. The CDR3 contains 16 residues. V lost 2 bases, J lost 2 bases, and 5 bases stayed unmatched. Per germline, CDR1 MNHEY and CDR2 SMNVEV (reference sequence). The CDR3 here is CASSLRPSGRTYEQYF. DNA for the CDR3: TGTGCCAGCAGTTTACGGCCTAGCGGGAGGACCTACGAGCAGTACTTC.

This clone was seen only a few times. The rearrangement links TRBV9 to TRBJ2-5; 7 bases match TRBD1. The V and J ends lost 5 bases and 1 base, in that order; junction bases with no gene match: 2. Germline loops: CDR1 SGDLS, CDR2 YYNGEE. CDR3 length: 13 residues. The CDR3, as DNA: TGTGCCAGCAGAGACAGGGTCCAAGAGACCCAGTACTTC. Translation: CASRDRVQETQYF.

The table lists this clone with a few counts. The chain joins TRBV28 to TRBJ2-1; weak D call: TRBD1 (6 bases). V was clipped by 4 bases and J by 0 bases, with 13 bases between them. The CDR3 sequence is 16 residues long. The germline V gene has CDR1 MDHEN and CDR2 SYDVKM. The chain's CDR3 is CASSSGTRSSYNEQFF. The DNA of the CDR3 is TGTGCCAGCAGTTCGGGGACACGATCCTCCTACAATGAGCAGTTCTTC.

Details on this clone: The same CDR3 also results from other DNA sequences found in this sample. The chain recombines TRBV9 with TRBJ2-6; D not resolved. Germline values: CDR1 SGDLS, CDR2 YYNGEE. Trimming removed 0 bases at V and 0 bases at J, with 4 bases between. The CDR3 extends over 15 amino acids. For the CDR3, the DNA is TGTGCCAGCAGCGTAGTTAGCTCTGGGGCCAACGTCCTGACTTTC. Encoded protein: CASSVVSSGANVLTF.

This clone was detected a few times. Other DNA sequences in the same sample also yield this CDR3. The chain recombines TRBV29-1 with TRBJ2-1; 7 bases are a match to TRBD2. The trim removed 3 bases at V and 0 bases at J, leaving 2 bases unmatched. Germline CDR1 and CDR2: SQVTM and ANQGSEA. CDR3 length: 14 amino acids. The CDR3 DNA follows: TGCAGCGTTGAGGGCGGGAGCTCCTACAATGAGCAGTTCTTC. Translation gives CSVEGGSSYNEQFF.

This sequence joins TRBV5-1 and TRBJ2-1, with a weak D call TRBD1 (6 bases). Trimming shortened V by 6 bases and J by 2 bases, and 21 bases separated the two germline ends. This CDR3 has 17 residues. CDR1 is SGHRS and CDR2 is YFSETQ in the germline V gene. As DNA, the CDR3 is TGCGCCAGCATGACAGGTCTAGGAAGGCGGGCCTACAATGAGCAGTTCTTC. Translating gives CASMTGLGRRAYNEQFF.

The sample holds a few counts of this clone. The chain has TRBV4-1 and TRBJ2-7; 9 bases are shared with TRBD1. Germline trimming cut 0 bases from V and 2 bases from J; bases unmatched to any gene: 8. The CDR3 has 17 residues. Germline CDR1 reads MGHRA; CDR2 reads YSYEKL. The CDR3 DNA reads as TGCGCCAGCAGCCAAGACCCCGGACAGGGGAGCCCCTACGAGCAGTACTTC. Its translation: CASSQDPGQGSPYEQYF.

This chain links TRBV10-3 with TRBJ2-7; TRBD1 agrees at 7 bases. Germline CDR1 reads ENHRY; CDR2 reads SYGVKD. This CDR3 comprises 16 residues. V was pared by 2 bases and J by 0 bases, with 7 bases of the junction left unmatched. CDR3 sequence: CAISEPGTAFSYEQYF. The CDR3 DNA reads as TGTGCCATCAGTGAGCCGGGGACAGCCTTCTCCTACGAGCAGTACTTC.

This clone appeared a few times. The gene calls are TRBV7-3 and TRBJ2-7; D is uncertain. The V end was cut by 4 bases, the J end by 4 bases, with 8 bases between. This CDR3 has 12 residues. The germline V gene has CDR1 SGHTA and CDR2 FQGTGA. DNA for the CDR3: TGTGCCAGCAGCTCTACCCCGTACGAGCAGTACTTC. It codes for CASSSTPYEQYF.

The V and J genes are TRBV9 and TRBJ1-5; D might be TRBD1 (5 bases). With 0 bases removed from V and 6 bases from J, the gap between germline ends came to 22 bases. Germline V gene lookup returns CDR1 SGDLS and CDR2 YYNGEE. The CDR3 is 18 amino acids. CDR3 loop: CASSVDPGSGLSGQPQHF. The CDR3 nucleotides are TGTGCCAGCAGCGTAGATCCGGGTTCGGGACTTTCAGGTCAGCCCCAGCATTTT. Variable domain in full (rest from reference TRBV9 and TRBJ1-5): DSGVTQTPKHLITATGQRVTLRCSPRSGDLSVYWYQQSLDQGLQFLIQYYNGEERAKGNILERFSAQQFPDLHSELNLSSLELGDSALYFCASSVDPGSGLSGQPQHFGDGTRLSIL.

This clone was recorded a few times. The chain carries TRBV28 and TRBJ2-5, with 11 bases lining up with TRBD2. The V and J ends lost 6 bases and 2 bases, in that order; junction bases with no gene match: 8. The V gene's germline CDR1 is MDHEN and CDR2 SYDVKM. This CDR3 contains 16 residues. The CDR3 loop is CASRFSGRARQETQYF. In nucleotides, the CDR3 is TGTGCCAGCAGGTTTAGCGGGAGGGCGCGGCAAGAGACCCAGTACTTC.

This clone showed up just a few times. This chain uses TRBV18 with TRBJ2-7; D might be TRBD2 (6 bases). This CDR3 has 16 amino acids. Between the trimmed V and J ends, which lost 6 bases and 3 bases, there was a span of 21 bases. CDR1 KGHSH and CDR2 LQKENI come from the germline V gene. The CDR3 protein is CASSASQASANYEQYF. CDR3 bases: TGTGCCAGCTCGGCATCCCAGGCTAGCGCAAACTACGAGCAGTACTTC.

The chain recombines TRBV9 with TRBJ2-1; tentatively, D is TRBD1 (5 bases). The CDR3 is made up of 16 amino acids. V was trimmed by 0 bases and J by 2 bases, leaving 12 bases between them. From germline, CDR1 is SGDLS and CDR2 YYNGEE. The CDR3 nucleotides are TGTGCCAGCAGCGTAGAGCAGGGAATAGCCTACAATGAGCAGTTCTTC. Its translation is CASSVEQGIAYNEQFF.

The chain uses TRBV30 and TRBJ1-2; unclear D gene. The CDR3 loop spans 14 amino acids. From germline, CDR1 is GTSNPN and CDR2 SVGIG (reference sequence). V lost 0 bases, J lost 2 bases, and 10 bases lay in between. The CDR3 here is CAWSVPRLNYGYTF. CDR3 in DNA: TGTGCCTGGAGTGTACCGAGGCTCAACTATGGCTACACCTTC.

This clone was seen only a few times. The rearrangement uses TRBV25-1 and TRBJ1-2, with unresolved D. Germline-derived CDR1 and CDR2 are MGHDK and SYGVNS. Trimming cost V 3 bases and J 8 bases, with 10 bases left between them. This CDR3 comprises 12 residues. The CDR3 nucleotides are TGTGCCAGCAGTGAGCAAGGGAGCGGCTACACCTTC. Translation gives CASSEQGSGYTF.

The V call is TRBV5-8, the J call TRBJ2-5; TRBD1 aligns across 8 bases. Germline V gives CDR1 SGHTS, CDR2 YDEGEE. J lost 4 bases, V lost 6 bases, and 5 bases had no gene match. This CDR3 is 13 amino acids long. The CDR3 sequence: CASTRTGRETQYF. In DNA form, the CDR3 reads TGTGCCAGCACCCGGACAGGGCGAGAGACCCAGTACTTC.

V is TRBV9 and J is TRBJ1-3, with D possibly matching TRBD1 (5 bases). In germline, CDR1 is SGDLS, CDR2 YYNGEE. The CDR3 spans 15 residues. Trimming took 2 bases from V and 2 from J, leaving 11 bases between them. The CDR3 loop reads CASSVAGLAGNTIYF. DNA of the CDR3: TGTGCCAGCAGCGTCGCAGGGCTTGCTGGAAACACCATATATTTT.

This clone appeared a few times. As DNA, the CDR3 is TGCGCCAGCAGCCGACACGAGGAGGGGACCGGGGAGCTGTTTTTT. Its translation: CASSRHEEGTGELFF. The chain joins TRBV4-1 to TRBJ2-2; D perhaps matches TRBD2 (6 bases). V was trimmed by 4 bases and J by 5 bases, leaving 14 bases between them. This CDR3 is 15 amino acids long. Per germline, CDR1 MGHRA and CDR2 YSYEKL.

This clone was observed a handful of times. The rearrangement joins TRBV5-1 to TRBJ2-7; D remains unclear. V was cut by 1 base and J by 0 bases, with 11 bases left in between. The CDR3 spans 15 residues. Germline CDR1 is SGHRS and CDR2 is YFSETQ. CDR3 DNA: TGCGCCAGCAGCTTGACCCAGGCTAACTCCTACGAGCAGTACTTC. Its protein product is CASSLTQANSYEQYF.

The chain joins TRBV29-1 to TRBJ2-7; the match to TRBD2 covers 13 bases. From germline, CDR1 is SQVTM and CDR2 ANQGSEA. This CDR3 spans 13 amino acids. V shed 6 bases, J shed 8 bases, and the junction held 7 bases outside the gene matches. The CDR3 loop is CSVRLAGGSQQYF. The CDR3 region has the DNA TGCAGCGTCAGACTAGCGGGAGGTTCCCAGCAGTACTTC.